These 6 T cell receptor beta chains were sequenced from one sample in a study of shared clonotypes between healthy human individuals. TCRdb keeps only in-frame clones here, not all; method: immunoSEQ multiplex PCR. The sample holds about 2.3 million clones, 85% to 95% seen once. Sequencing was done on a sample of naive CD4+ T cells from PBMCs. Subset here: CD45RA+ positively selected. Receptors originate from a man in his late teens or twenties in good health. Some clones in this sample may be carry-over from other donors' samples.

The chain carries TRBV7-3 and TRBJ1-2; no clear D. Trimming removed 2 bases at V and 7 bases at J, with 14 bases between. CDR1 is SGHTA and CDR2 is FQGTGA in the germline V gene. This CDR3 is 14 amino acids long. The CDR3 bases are TGTGCCAGCAGCTTATCGGTCGGCGGGCTTGGCTACACCTTC. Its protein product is CASSLSVGGLGYTF.

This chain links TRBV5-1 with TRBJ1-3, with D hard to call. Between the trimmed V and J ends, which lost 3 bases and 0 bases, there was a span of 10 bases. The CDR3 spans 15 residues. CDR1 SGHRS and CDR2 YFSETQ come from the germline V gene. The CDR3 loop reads CASSSAGSSGNTIYF. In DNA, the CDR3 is TGCGCCAGCAGCTCTGCAGGCTCCTCTGGAAACACCATATATTTT.

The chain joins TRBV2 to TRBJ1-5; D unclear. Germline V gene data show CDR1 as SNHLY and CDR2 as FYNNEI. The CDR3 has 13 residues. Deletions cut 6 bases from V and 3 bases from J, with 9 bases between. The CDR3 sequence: CASSPELNQPQHF. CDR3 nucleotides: TGTGCCAGCAGCCCAGAACTCAATCAGCCCCAGCATTTT.

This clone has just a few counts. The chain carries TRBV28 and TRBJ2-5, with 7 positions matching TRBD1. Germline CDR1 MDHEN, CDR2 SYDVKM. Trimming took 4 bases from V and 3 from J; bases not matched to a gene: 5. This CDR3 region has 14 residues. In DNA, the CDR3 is TGTGCCAGCAGTTCGGGACAGACCAAAGAGACCCAGTACTTC. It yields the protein CASSSGQTKETQYF.

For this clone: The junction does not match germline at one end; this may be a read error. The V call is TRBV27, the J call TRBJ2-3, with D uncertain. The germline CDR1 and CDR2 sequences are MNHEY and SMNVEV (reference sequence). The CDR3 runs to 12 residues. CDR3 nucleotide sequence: TGTGCCAGCAGTTTACCGGCTGGGGTCATGCATTTT. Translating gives CASSLPAGVMHF.

The CDR3 coding sequence is TGTGCCTGGCAGGGGAGGGTAGGTTCGGAGACCCAGTACTTC. This sequence encodes CAWQGRVGSETQYF. The V call is TRBV30, the J call TRBJ2-5; a weak D match, TRBD2 (7 bases). CDR3 length: 14 amino acids. Germline V gene data show CDR1 as GTSNPN and CDR2 as SVGIG (reference sequence). Trimming shortened V by 5 bases and J by 5 bases, and 18 bases separated the two germline ends.